The sample holds a few counts of the clone carrying this TCR beta chain. The antigen remains undetermined. The PCR used 60 Vbeta and 13 Jbeta primers. The data were produced by immunoSEQ multiplex PCR, yet TCRdb's version contains in-frame clones alone and is incomplete. This table has around 180,000 clones, over 60% appearing once. The data were obtained in a study of cytomegalovirus exposure and HLA in healthy donors. CDR1 is MNHEY and CDR2 is SVGAGI in the germline V gene. The CDR3 totals 15 residues. V was pared by 2 bases and J by 4 bases, with 5 bases of the junction left unmatched. Whole-study results and caveats: Later analysis found that TCR beta chains associated with HLA were more clonally expanded than other, equally common chains.

This TCR was sampled from a girl between 10 and 17 years old in good health and CMV-seronegative. Sequencing was done on a sample of PBMCs. The genes are TRBV6-5 and TRBJ2-3; 8 bases are a match to TRBD1. In DNA form, the CDR3 reads TGTGCCAGCAGTTACGAAGGACAGGGTGCAGATACGCAGTATTTT. Its translation: CASSYEGQGADTQYF.